The text below deals with one TCR beta chain. What it binds is not known. V was cut by 2 bases and J by 0 bases, with 9 bases left in between. The CDR3 is 14 amino acids. CDR1 and CDR2 (germline): SGHRS, YFSETQ. Combining a sample-barcoded 5' primer with a J-beta primer mix, a second PCR ran for about 7 to 11 cycles. TCRdb re-called the 5' RACE reads through MiXCR, storing one row per CDR3 protein. The profile shows roughly 1,700,000 distinct CDR3 sequences, about 28% of them singletons. The source of the sample is a study of blood T cells in healthy people across ages. Overall study results and limits: Correlation between TCR beta diversity and naive T cell percentage was strong. In the absence of known donor CMV status, changes in expanded clonotypes were possibly confounded. Roughly linear declines in TCR beta diversity per million T cells occurred with age.

This TCR was sampled from a woman in her thirties in good health. Sequencing input: blood. The chain couples TRBV5-1 to TRBJ2-7; the D gene is possibly TRBD1 (6 bases). CDR3 sequence reads: CASSFGDISYEQYF. CDR3 sequence (DNA): TGCGCCAGCAGCTTTGGGGACATCTCCTACGAGCAGTACTTC.